A selection of T cell receptor beta chains follows, all from one sample in a study of shared clonotypes between healthy human individuals. Clones were sequenced by immunoSEQ multiplex PCR, and TCRdb holds only the in-frame ones, with some missing. The sample lists about 680,000 clones, about two thirds occurring once. Specimen: memory CD4+ T cells sorted from blood. The receptors stem from a young woman in good health. Both conserved end residues are part of each CDR3. The order of the fields is J gene, clone size, D gene, V gene, CDR3 protein, CDR3 DNA. D genes are given only for firm matches. The size entry is marked missing in some rows and otherwise reads once, few, many or a size class.

TRBJ1-5 few . TRBV28 CASSLRGRRPQHF TGTGCCAGCAGTTTGCGGGGGCGTCGGCCCCAGCATTTT
TRBJ1-2 once TRBD1 TRBV7-9 CASSLGRTTGQDGYTF TGTGCCAGCAGCTTAGGCCGGACGACAGGGCAGGATGGCTACACCTTC
TRBJ2-1 . . TRBV28 CASISTAGQSNEQFF TGTGCCAGCATTTCGACAGCGGGACAGAGCAATGAGCAGTTCTTC
TRBJ2-7 . . TRBV7-2 CASSLVGWDEQYF TGTGCCAGCAGCTTAGTAGGGTGGGACGAGCAGTACTTC
TRBJ1-5 . . TRBV13 CASSLGRHNQPQHF TGTGCCAGCAGCTTGGGCAGGCACAATCAGCCCCAGCATTTT
TRBJ1-1 many . TRBV10-2 CASSVRENTEAFF TGCGCCAGCAGTGTAAGGGAAAACACTGAAGCTTTCTTT
TRBJ2-7 . . TRBV6-1 CASMGSPHYYEQYF TGTGCCAGCATGGGAAGCCCCCACTACTACGAGCAGTACTTC
TRBJ2-2 . TRBD2 TRBV6-1 CASSELAGGPGELFF TGTGCCAGCAGTGAACTAGCGGGAGGGCCCGGGGAGCTGTTTTTT
TRBJ2-1 . . TRBV28 CASSLGSYNEQFF TGTGCCAGCAGTTTAGGTAGCTACAATGAGCAGTTCTTC
TRBJ2-1 . . TRBV27 CASSLEDPREQFF TGTGCCAGCAGTTTAGAGGACCCGCGGGAGCAGTTCTTC
TRBJ2-3 . . TRBV5-1 CASSPGTGGNTQYF TGCGCCAGCAGCCCCGGGACTGGGGGGAATACGCAGTATTTT
TRBJ2-2 many . TRBV5-8 CASSPILIVPPTGELFF TGTGCCAGCAGCCCGATCCTCATTGTGCCTCCCACCGGGGAGCTGTTTTTT
TRBJ2-1 many TRBD2 TRBV7-3 CASSLTDGRVNEQFF TGTGCCAGCAGCTTAACTGACGGGAGGGTCAATGAGCAGTTCTTC
TRBJ2-3 many . TRBV18 CASSPGRHGTDTQYF TGTGCCAGCTCACCAGGGCGGCATGGGACAGATACGCAGTATTTT
TRBJ1-5 few TRBD1 TRBV5-4 CASSRQGDQPQHF TGTGCCAGCAGCAGACAGGGGGATCAGCCCCAGCATTTT
TRBJ2-1 . TRBD2 TRBV19 CASSLAGTSGNEQFF TGTGCCAGTAGTCTCGCCGGGACTAGCGGTAATGAGCAGTTCTTC
TRBJ2-5 . . TRBV29-1 CSVSSQETQYF TGCAGCGTTTCTAGTCAAGAGACCCAGTACTTC
TRBJ2-5 . . TRBV6-1 CASRSRTGQETQYF TGTGCCAGCAGATCACGCACAGGGCAAGAGACCCAGTACTTC
TRBJ1-2 . . TRBV7-9 CASNPTGPQSYGYTF TGTGCCAGCAACCCAACCGGGCCCCAGAGTTATGGCTACACCTTC
TRBJ2-2 . TRBD2 TRBV28 CASSLGLAVNTGELFF TGTGCCAGCAGTTTAGGTCTAGCGGTTAACACCGGGGAGCTGTTTTTT
TRBJ2-7 . . TRBV11-1 CASSDTGTTNYEQYF TGTGCCAGCAGTGATACCGGGACAACCAACTACGAGCAGTACTTC
TRBJ1-5 few . TRBV4-1 CASSQNPGQPQHF TGCGCCAGCAGCCAGAACCCGGGCCAGCCCCAGCATTTT
TRBJ1-4 . TRBD1 TRBV11-2 CASSLDRANYEKLFF TGTGCCAGCAGCTTGGACAGGGCTAACTATGAAAAACTGTTTTTT
TRBJ1-5 . . TRBV28 CATFEVYSNQPQHF TGTGCCACCTTCGAGGTGTATAGCAATCAGCCCCAGCATTTT
TRBJ2-3 once . TRBV2 CASRKGDLSTDTQYF TGTGCCAGCAGAAAGGGGGACCTGAGCACAGATACGCAGTATTTT
TRBJ2-3 . . TRBV15 CATSRDPVPDTQYF TGTGCCACCAGCAGAGATCCGGTACCAGATACGCAGTATTTT
TRBJ2-7 . . TRBV7-8 CASSLEGESYEQYF TGTGCCAGCAGCTTAGAGGGGGAGTCCTACGAGCAGTACTTC
TRBJ2-1 . . TRBV11-2 CASSLGGISYNEQFF TGTGCCAGCAGCTTAGGAGGGATCTCCTACAATGAGCAGTTCTTC
TRBJ1-1 . . TRBV7-2 CASSTTGSRPNTEAFF TGTGCCAGCAGCACCACAGGGTCCCGGCCGAACACTGAAGCTTTCTTT
TRBJ2-4 . TRBD1 TRBV28 CASSEDRGRFAAKNIQYF TGTGCCAGCAGTGAGGACAGGGGGAGATTTGCGGCCAAAAACATTCAGTACTTC
TRBJ2-5 few . TRBV14 CASSQGVRANQETQYF TGTGCCAGCAGCCAAGGCGTCAGAGCAAATCAAGAGACCCAGTACTTC
TRBJ2-1 . TRBD2 TRBV19 CASSRREVSYNEQFF TGTGCCAGTAGTAGGCGGGAGGTCTCCTACAATGAGCAGTTCTTC
TRBJ2-7 . . TRBV2 CASSLPSGQVTYEQYF TGTGCCAGCAGCCTCCCCTCCGGGCAGGTGACCTACGAGCAGTACTTC
TRBJ2-1 . TRBD2 TRBV4-1 CASRTLGTSGNNEQFF TGCGCCAGCAGGACACTTGGGACTAGCGGAAACAATGAGCAGTTCTTC
TRBJ1-1 many TRBD1 TRBV7-9 CASSSGQADTEAFF TGTGCCAGCAGCTCGGGACAGGCGGACACTGAAGCTTTCTTT
TRBJ2-7 . TRBD1 TRBV7-8 CASSKADRGREQYF TGTGCCAGCAGCAAAGCTGACAGGGGGCGGGAGCAGTACTTC
TRBJ2-1 . TRBD1 TRBV6-5 CASSYGTGDFNEQFF TGTGCCAGCAGTTACGGGACAGGGGACTTCAATGAGCAGTTCTTC
TRBJ2-7 . TRBD2 TRBV7-2 CASSIRLAGAEQYF TGTGCCAGCAGCATTCGCCTAGCGGGAGCCGAGCAGTACTTC
TRBJ2-7 . . TRBV11-2 CASSLGPSEQYF TGTGCCAGCAGCTTAGGGCCTAGCGAGCAGTACTTC
TRBJ2-7 . . TRBV7-9 CASSGGISPLHEQYF TGTGCCAGCAGCGGAGGGATATCCCCCCTCCACGAGCAGTACTTC
TRBJ2-3 . . TRBV11-2 CASSQHPTGNTDTQYF TGTGCCAGCAGCCAGCACCCTACGGGGAACACAGATACGCAGTATTTT
TRBJ1-2 . . TRBV6-1 CASSEAFRGAYGYTF TGTGCCAGCAGTGAGGCTTTCAGGGGCGCCTATGGCTACACCTTC
TRBJ2-7 . . TRBV28 CASSFSDRGNEQYF TGTGCCAGCAGTTTCTCGGACAGAGGGAACGAGCAGTACTTC
TRBJ2-1 . TRBD2 TRBV5-1 CASSTASGGYNEQFF TGCGCCAGCAGCACCGCTAGCGGGGGATACAATGAGCAGTTCTTC
TRBJ1-2 few . TRBV5-6 CASSSGVRYGYTF TGTGCCAGCAGCTCAGGAGTCCGCTATGGCTACACCTTC
TRBJ1-5 . . TRBV28 CASSVDSSFSNQPQHF TGTGCCAGCAGTGTGGACAGTTCCTTTAGCAATCAGCCCCAGCATTTT